Listed here is a single TCR beta chain. Its cognate antigen is unknown. This specimen belongs to a study of cytomegalovirus exposure and HLA in healthy donors. Overall study results and limits: In an earlier analysis, productive rearrangement rates for most beta V segments clustered near 87% or 30%. Certain sequence variants were highly shared and formed a cluster, and this cluster was likely a sequencing artifact.

PCR employed 60 Vbeta and 13 Jbeta primers. In the source study's methods: Roughly 11 million shared chains were among the 60 million to 80 million unique TCR beta chains that a later analysis counted. Libraries were prepared by immunoSEQ multiplex PCR; TCRdb keeps only in-frame clonotypes and omits some of them. V and J calls plus clone size are reproduced from that table; the DNA served to infer D and trimming. The sample table includes over 35,000 clones. Sequenced sample: PBMCs. The source of this sequence is a woman aged 25 to 39 in good health and CMV-seronegative.

CDR3 DNA: TGTGCCACCAGCATGGACAGGGGGCTAGATGGCTACACCTTC. Encoded protein: CATSMDRGLDGYTF. V is TRBV15 and J is TRBJ1-2; 11 bases are a match to TRBD1. V shed 4 bases and J 6 bases; nucleotides not matched to a gene: 4. In germline, CDR1 is LNHNV, CDR2 YYDKDF (reference sequence). This CDR3 region has 14 residues.